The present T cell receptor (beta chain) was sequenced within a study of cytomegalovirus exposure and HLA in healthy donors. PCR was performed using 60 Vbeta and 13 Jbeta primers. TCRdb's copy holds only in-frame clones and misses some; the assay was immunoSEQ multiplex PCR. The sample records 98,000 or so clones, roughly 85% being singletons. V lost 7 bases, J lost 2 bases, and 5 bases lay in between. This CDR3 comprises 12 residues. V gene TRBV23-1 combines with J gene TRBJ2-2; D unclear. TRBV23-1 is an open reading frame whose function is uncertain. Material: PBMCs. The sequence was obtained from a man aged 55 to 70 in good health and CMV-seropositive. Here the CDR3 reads CASTKNTGELFF. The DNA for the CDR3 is TGCGCCAGCACCAAAAACACCGGGGAGCTGTTTTTT.